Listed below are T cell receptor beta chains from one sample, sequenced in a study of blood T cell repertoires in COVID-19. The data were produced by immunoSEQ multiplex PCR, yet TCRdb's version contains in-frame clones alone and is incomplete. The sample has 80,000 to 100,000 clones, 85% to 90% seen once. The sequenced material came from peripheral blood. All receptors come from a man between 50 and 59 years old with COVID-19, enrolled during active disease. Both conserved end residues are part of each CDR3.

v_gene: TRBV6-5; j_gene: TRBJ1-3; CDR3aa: CASSSRTGQGNTIYF
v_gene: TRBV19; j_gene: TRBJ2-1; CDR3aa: CASNPLAGGPNEQFF
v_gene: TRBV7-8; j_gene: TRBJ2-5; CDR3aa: CASSLAIAAETQYF
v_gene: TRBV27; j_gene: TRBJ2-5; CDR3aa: CASSRGLLAGGRRETQYF
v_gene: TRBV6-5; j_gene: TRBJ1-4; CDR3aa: CASRWGRNEKLFF
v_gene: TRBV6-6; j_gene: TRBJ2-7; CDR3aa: CASGSAGRLLSYEQYF
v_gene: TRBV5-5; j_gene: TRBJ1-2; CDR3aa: CASSLAGGDGYTF
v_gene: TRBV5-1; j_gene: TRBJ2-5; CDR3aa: CASTREPGHRETQYF
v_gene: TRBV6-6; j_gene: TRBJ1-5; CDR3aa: CASSPPGTKNQPQHF
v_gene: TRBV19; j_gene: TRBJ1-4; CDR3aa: CASIKTGTGTEKLFF
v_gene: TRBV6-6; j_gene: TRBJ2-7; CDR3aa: CASSPGTAYEQYF
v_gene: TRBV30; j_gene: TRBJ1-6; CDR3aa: CAWSVLRDNSPLHF
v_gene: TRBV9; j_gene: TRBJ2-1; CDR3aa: CASSVLDHEQFF
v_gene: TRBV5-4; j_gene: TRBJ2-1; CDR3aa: CASSLPSGGKTYNEQFF
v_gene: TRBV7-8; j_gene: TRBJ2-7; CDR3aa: CATSLYGGTTSEQYF
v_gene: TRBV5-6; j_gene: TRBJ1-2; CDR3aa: CATRAGDGGYTF
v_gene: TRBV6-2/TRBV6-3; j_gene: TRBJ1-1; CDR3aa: CASSRTGLNTEAFF
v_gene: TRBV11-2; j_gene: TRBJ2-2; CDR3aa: CASSPRRLAVDTGELFF